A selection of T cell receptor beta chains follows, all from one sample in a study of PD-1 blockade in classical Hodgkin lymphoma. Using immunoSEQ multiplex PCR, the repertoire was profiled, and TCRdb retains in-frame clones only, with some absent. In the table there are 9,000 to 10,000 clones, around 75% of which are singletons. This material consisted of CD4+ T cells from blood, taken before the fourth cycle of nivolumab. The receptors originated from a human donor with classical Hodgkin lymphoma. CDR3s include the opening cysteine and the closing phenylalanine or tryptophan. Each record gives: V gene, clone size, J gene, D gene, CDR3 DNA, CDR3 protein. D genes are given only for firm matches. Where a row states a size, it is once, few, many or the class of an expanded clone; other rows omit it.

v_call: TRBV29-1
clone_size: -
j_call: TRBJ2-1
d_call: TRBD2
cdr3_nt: TGCAGCGTGGGGCTAGCGGGGGGGCAGAATGAGCAGTTCTTC
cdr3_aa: CSVGLAGGQNEQFF

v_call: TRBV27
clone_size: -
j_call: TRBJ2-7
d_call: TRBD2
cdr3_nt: TGTGCCAGCAGGTGGAACGGGGGGGCTTACGAGCAGTACTTC
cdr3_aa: CASRWNGGAYEQYF

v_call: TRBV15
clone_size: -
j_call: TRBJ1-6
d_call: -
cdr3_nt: TGTGCCACCAGCAGAGCCACAGGGCAGCTCCACTTT
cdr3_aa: CATSRATGQLHF

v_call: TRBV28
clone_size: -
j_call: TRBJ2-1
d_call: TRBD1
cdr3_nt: TGTGCCAGCAGCGGACAGGGGGAAGGTGGTGAGCAGTTCTTC
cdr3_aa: CASSGQGEGGEQFF

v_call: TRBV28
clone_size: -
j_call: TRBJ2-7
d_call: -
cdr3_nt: TGTGCCAGCAGTCCCGGGACCTACTCCTACGAGCAGTACTTC
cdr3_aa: CASSPGTYSYEQYF

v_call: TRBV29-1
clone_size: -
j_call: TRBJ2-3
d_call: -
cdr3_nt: TGCAGCGTTGAAGAGCCCCCGGCTAACACAGATACGCAGTATTTT
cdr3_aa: CSVEEPPANTDTQYF

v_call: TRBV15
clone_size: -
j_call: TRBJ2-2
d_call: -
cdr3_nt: TGTGCCACCAGCAGAGATCCAGACAGCGGGGAGCTGTTTTTT
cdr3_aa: CATSRDPDSGELFF

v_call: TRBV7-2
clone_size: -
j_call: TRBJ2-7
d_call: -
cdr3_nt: TGTGCCAGCAGCCCTAACGGAGGCAGCACCTACGAGCAGTACTTC
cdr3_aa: CASSPNGGSTYEQYF

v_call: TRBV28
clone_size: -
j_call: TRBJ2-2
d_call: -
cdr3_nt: TGTGCCAGCAGCCCCCACCCCTTAGTAACAACCGGGGAGCTGTTTTTT
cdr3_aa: CASSPHPLVTTGELFF

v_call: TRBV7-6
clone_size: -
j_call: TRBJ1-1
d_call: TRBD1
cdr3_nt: TGTGCCAGCAGCCTCGGGACAGCAATGAACACTGAAGCTTTCTTT
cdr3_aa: CASSLGTAMNTEAFF

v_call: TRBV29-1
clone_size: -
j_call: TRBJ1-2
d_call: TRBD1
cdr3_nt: TGCAGCCCCCTCCCAGGGGGCCGCTCCTATGGCTACACCTTC
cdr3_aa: CSPLPGGRSYGYTF

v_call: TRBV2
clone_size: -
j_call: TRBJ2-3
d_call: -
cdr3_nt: TGTGCCAGCAGGCTAGGAGATACGCAGTATTTT
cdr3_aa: CASRLGDTQYF

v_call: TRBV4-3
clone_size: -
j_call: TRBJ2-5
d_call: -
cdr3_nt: TGCGCCAGCAGCCTAGTACTGAAAGAGACCCAGTACTTC
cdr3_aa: CASSLVLKETQYF

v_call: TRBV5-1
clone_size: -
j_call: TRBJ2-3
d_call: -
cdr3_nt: TGCGCCAGCAGCTTGGGGTTCGGGGGCGCGGGTCAAGTCACAGATACGCAGTATTTT
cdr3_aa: CASSLGFGGAGQVTDTQYF

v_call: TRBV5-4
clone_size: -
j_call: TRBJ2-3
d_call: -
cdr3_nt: TGTGCCAGCAGCTTGGACTCAGGGTCAGATACGCAGTATTTT
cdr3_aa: CASSLDSGSDTQYF

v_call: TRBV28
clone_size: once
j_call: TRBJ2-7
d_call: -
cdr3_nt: TGTGCCAGCAGTGGTAACTCCGGGACCCAAAACTTC
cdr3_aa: CASSGNSGTQNF